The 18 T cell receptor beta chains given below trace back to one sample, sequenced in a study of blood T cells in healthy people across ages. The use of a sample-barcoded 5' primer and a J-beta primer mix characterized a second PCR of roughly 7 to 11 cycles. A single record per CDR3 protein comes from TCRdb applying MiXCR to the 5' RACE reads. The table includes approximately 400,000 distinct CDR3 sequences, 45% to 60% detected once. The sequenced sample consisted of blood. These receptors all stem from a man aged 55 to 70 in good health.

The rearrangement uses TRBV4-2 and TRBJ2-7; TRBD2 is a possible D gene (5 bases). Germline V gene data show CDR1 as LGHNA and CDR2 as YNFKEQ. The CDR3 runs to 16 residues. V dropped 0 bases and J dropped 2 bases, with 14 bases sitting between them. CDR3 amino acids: CASSQESAGSAYEQYF. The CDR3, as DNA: TGTGCCAGCAGCCAAGAGTCTGCGGGTAGCGCCTACGAGCAGTACTTC.

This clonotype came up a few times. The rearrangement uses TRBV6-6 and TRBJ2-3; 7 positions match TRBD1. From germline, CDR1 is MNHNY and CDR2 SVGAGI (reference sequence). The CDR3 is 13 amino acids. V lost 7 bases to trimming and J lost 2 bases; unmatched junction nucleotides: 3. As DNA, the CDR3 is TGTGCCAGCAAGGGGGCTAACACAGATACGCAGTATTTT. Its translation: CASKGANTDTQYF.

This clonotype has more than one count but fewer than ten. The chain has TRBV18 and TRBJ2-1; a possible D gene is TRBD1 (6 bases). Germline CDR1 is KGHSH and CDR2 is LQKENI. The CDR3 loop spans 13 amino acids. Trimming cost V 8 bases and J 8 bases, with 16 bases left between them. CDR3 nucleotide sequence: TGTGCCAGCGCCCTCACAGGGTATGATGAGCAGTTCTTC. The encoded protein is CASALTGYDEQFF.

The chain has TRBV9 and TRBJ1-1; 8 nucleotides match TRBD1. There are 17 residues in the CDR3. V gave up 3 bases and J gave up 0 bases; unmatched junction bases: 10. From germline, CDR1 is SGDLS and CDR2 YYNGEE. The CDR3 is CASSAGQGFAVNTEAFF. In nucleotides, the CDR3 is TGTGCCAGCAGCGCCGGACAGGGTTTTGCTGTGAACACTGAAGCTTTCTTT.

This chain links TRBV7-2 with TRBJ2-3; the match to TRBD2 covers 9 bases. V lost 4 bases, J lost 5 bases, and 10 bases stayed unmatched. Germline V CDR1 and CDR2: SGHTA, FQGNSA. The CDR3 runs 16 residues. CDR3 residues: CASSSAGTSNQDTQYF. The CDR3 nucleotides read TGTGCCAGCAGCTCCGCCGGGACTAGCAACCAAGATACGCAGTATTTT. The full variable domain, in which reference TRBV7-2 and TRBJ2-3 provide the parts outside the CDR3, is GAGVSQSPSNKVTEKGKDVELRCDPISGHTALYWYRQSLGQGLEFLIYFQGNSAPDKSGLPSDRFSAERTGGSVSTLTIQRTQQEDSAVYLCASSSAGTSNQDTQYFGPGTRLTVL.

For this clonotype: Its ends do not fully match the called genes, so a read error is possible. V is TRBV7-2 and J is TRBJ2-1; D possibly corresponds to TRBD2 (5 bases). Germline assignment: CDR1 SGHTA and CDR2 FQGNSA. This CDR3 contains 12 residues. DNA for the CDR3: TGTCCCAGCAGCTTAGCGCGTAATGAGCAGTTCTTC. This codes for CPSSLARNEQFF.

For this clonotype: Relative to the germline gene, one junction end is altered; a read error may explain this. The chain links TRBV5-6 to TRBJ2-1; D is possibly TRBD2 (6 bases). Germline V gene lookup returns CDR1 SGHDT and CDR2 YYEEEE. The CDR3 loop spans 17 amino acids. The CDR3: CASSLFQMTSGYNEQFF. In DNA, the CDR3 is TGTGCGAGCAGCTTGTTTCAGATGACAAGCGGGTACAATGAGCAGTTCTTC.

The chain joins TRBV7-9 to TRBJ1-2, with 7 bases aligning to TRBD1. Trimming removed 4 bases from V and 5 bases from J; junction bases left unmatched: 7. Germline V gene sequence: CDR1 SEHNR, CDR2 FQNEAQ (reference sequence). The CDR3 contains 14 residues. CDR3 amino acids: CASSSEGTEYGYTF. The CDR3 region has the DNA TGTGCCAGCAGCTCAGAAGGGACAGAGTATGGCTACACCTTC.

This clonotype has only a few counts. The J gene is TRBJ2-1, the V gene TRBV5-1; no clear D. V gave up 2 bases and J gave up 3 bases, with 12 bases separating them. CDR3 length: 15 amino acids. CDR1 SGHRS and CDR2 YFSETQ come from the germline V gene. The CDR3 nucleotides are TGCGCCAGCAGCTTAAGGCCGGGCATCTACAATGAGCAGTTCTTC. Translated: CASSLRPGIYNEQFF.

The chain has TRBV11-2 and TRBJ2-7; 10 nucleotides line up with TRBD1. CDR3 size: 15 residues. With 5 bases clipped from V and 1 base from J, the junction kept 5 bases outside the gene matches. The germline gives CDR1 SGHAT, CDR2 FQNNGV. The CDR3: CASSARDRGSYEQYF. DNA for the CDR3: TGTGCCAGCAGCGCCCGGGACAGGGGTTCCTACGAGCAGTACTTC.

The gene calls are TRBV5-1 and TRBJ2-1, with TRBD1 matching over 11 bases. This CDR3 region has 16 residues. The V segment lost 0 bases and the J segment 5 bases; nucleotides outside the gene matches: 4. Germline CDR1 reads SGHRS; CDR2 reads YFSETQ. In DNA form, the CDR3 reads TGCGCCAGCAGCTTGGGTTGGACAGGGGGCAACAATGAGCAGTTCTTC. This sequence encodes CASSLGWTGGNNEQFF.

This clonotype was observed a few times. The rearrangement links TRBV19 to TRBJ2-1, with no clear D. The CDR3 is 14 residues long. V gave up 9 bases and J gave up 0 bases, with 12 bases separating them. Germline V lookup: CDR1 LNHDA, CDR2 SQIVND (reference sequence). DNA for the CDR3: TGTGCCAGCGGACCGAAAAGCTCCTACAATGAGCAGTTCTTC. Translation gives CASGPKSSYNEQFF.

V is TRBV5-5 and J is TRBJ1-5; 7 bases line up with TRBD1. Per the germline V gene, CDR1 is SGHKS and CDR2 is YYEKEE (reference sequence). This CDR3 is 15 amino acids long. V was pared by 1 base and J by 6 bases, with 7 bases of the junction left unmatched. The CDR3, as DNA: TGTGCCAGCAGCTTGACCCGACAGGGTGGTCAGCCCCAGCATTTT. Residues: CASSLTRQGGQPQHF.

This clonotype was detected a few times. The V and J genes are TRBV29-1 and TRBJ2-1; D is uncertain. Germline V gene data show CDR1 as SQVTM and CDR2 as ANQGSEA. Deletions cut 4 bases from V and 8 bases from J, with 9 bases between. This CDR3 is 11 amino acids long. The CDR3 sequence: CSVARPDEQFF. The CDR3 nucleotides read TGCAGCGTTGCCCGGCCCGATGAGCAGTTCTTC.

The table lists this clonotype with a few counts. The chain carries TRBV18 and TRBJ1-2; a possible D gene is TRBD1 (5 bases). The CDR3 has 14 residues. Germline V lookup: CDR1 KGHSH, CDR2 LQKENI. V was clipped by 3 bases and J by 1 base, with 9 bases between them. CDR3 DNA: TGTGCCAGCTCACCTTCAGGGAATAACTATGGCTACACCTTC. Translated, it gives CASSPSGNNYGYTF. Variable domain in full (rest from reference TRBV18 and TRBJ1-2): NAGVMQNPRHLVRRRGQEARLRCSPMKGHSHVYWYRQLPEEGLKFMVYLQKENIIDESGMPKERFSAEFPKEGPSILRIQQVVRGDSAAYFCASSPSGNNYGYTFGSGTRLTVV.

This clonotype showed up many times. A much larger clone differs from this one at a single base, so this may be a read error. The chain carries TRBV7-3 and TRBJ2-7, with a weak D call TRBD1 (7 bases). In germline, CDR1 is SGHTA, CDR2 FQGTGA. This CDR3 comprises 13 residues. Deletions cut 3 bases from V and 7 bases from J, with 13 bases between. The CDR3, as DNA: TGTGCCAGCAGCTTCCAGGGGGGCAATGAGCAGTACTTC. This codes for CASSFQGGNEQYF.

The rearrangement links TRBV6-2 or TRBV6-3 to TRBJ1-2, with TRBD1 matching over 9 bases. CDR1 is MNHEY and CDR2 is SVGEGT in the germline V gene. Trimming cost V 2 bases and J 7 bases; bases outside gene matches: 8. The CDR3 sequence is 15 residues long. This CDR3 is CASSYGTGGSGGYTF. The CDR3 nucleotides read TGTGCCAGCAGTTACGGTACAGGGGGCTCCGGTGGCTACACCTTC.

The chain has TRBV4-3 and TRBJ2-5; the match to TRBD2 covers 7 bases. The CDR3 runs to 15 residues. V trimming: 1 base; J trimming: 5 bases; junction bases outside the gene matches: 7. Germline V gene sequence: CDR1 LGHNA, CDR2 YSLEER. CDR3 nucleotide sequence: TGCGCCAGCAGCCAAGTGGCGGGAGCGGGGGAGACCCAGTACTTC. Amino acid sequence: CASSQVAGAGETQYF.